The next 19 T cell receptor beta chains were all read from a single sample in a study of cytomegalovirus exposure and HLA in healthy donors. The primer mix had 60 Vbeta and 13 Jbeta primers. The table came from immunoSEQ multiplex PCR; TCRdb's copy has only in-frame clones and leaves some out. Of around 200,000 clones in the sample, approximately 82% are singletons; the top ten hold roughly a tenth. The sample was PBMCs. These receptors were taken from a woman aged 50 to 65 in good health and CMV-seropositive.

For this clone: The junction departs from the called germline gene at one end, perhaps through a read error. Within the sample, other DNA sequences also encode this same CDR3. This sequence joins TRBV5-6 and TRBJ1-1; TRBD1 aligns across 12 bases. The germline V gene encodes CDR1 SGHDT and CDR2 YYEEEE. The CDR3 loop spans 17 amino acids. Here the CDR3 DNA reads TGTGCCAGCAGCTCCGGGACAGGGGGCAGGTTGGACACTGAAGCCTTCTTT. It encodes CASSSGTGGRLDTEAFF.

J is TRBJ2-5 and V is TRBV5-4; D is undetermined. The CDR3 is 14 residues long. Trimming removed 2 bases at V and 5 bases at J, with 13 bases between. Germline V gives CDR1 SGHNT, CDR2 YYREEE (reference sequence). The CDR3 loop reads CASSLRSAVETQYF. In DNA, the CDR3 is TGTGCCAGCAGCTTAAGGAGCGCCGTGGAGACCCAGTACTTC.

The chain recombines TRBV6-6 with TRBJ1-2, with D tentatively TRBD1 (5 bases). The V end lost 4 bases, the J end lost 4 bases, and 13 bases lay between the germline ends. The germline CDR1 and CDR2 sequences are MNHNY and SVGAGI (reference sequence). The CDR3 totals 14 residues. This CDR3 is CASSFRVASYGYTF. CDR3 nucleotide sequence: TGTGCCAGCAGTTTCAGGGTTGCCTCCTATGGCTACACCTTC.

This clone was recorded a few times. This sequence joins TRBV2 and TRBJ2-7; TRBD2 might be the D (5 bases). From germline, CDR1 is SNHLY and CDR2 FYNNEI. There are 13 residues in the CDR3. V was pared by 4 bases and J by 3 bases, with 10 bases between. CDR3 sequence: CASSGRGSYEQYF. For the CDR3, the DNA is TGTGCCAGCAGTGGTCGAGGGAGCTACGAGCAGTACTTC.

The chain couples TRBV19 to TRBJ2-1; 9 positions match TRBD1. Germline V gene data show CDR1 as LNHDA and CDR2 as SQIVND (reference sequence). The junction had 8 bases not matched to a gene; V was cut back by 1 base and J by 7 bases. There are 16 residues in the CDR3. CDR3 sequence (DNA): TGTGCCAGTAGTATAGGAAGACAGGGGGTTCGGAATGAGCAGTTCTTC. Protein sequence: CASSIGRQGVRNEQFF.

In its sample, this clone was seen once. The chain combines TRBV5-1 with TRBJ1-2; no clear D. The CDR3 has 13 residues. V was shortened by 0 bases and J by 4 bases, with 7 bases between the two germline ends. CDR1 SGHRS and CDR2 YFSETQ come from the germline V gene. The CDR3 protein is CASSLDRTYGYTF. DNA of the CDR3: TGCGCCAGCAGCTTGGACAGAACCTATGGCTACACCTTC.

V gene TRBV6-1 combines with J gene TRBJ1-6; D gene uncertain. There are 13 residues in the CDR3. The germline V and J ends were trimmed by 5 bases and 8 bases, with 10 bases remaining between them. CDR1 is MNHNS and CDR2 is SASEGT in the germline V gene. This CDR3 reads CASSFGDYSPLHF. The DNA for the CDR3 is TGTGCCAGCAGTTTCGGGGATTATTCACCCCTCCACTTT.

This clone was seen more than once but under ten times. The J gene is TRBJ1-1, the V gene TRBV18; the match to TRBD1 covers 8 bases. CDR1 KGHSH and CDR2 LQKENI come from the germline V gene. V lost 6 bases to trimming and J lost 1 base; unmatched junction nucleotides: 4. The CDR3 consists of 14 residues. CDR3 nucleotides: TGTGCCAGCTCGCCGACAGGGGAGAACACTGAAGCTTTCTTT. It is translated as CASSPTGENTEAFF.

The CDR3 DNA is TGCGCCAGCAGCCCCGGACTAGCGGGAGGCACAAGCGAGCAGTACTTC. Protein sequence: CASSPGLAGGTSEQYF. This chain joins TRBV5-1 and TRBJ2-7; 14 positions match TRBD2. Trimming took 4 bases from V and 6 from J; bases not matched to a gene: 9. The CDR3 runs 16 residues. CDR1 is SGHRS, CDR2 YFSETQ, per germline.

V and J are TRBV7-8 and TRBJ2-1, with 12 bases that match TRBD2. Unmatched junction bases numbered 2, after V lost 5 bases and J lost 3 bases. This CDR3 spans 15 amino acids. Germline CDR1 SGHVS, CDR2 FQNEAQ. The chain's CDR3 is CASSVTSGGYNEQFF. CDR3 coding DNA: TGTGCCAGCAGCGTGACTAGCGGGGGCTACAATGAGCAGTTCTTC.

CDR3 in DNA: TGTGCCAGCAGGAAAACAGGGTTCTACGAGCAGTACTTC. It codes for CASRKTGFYEQYF. The chain employs TRBV28 and TRBJ2-7; tentative D call: TRBD1 (6 bases). V was clipped by 6 bases and J by 3 bases, with 12 bases between them. The CDR3 covers 13 residues. The germline V gene has CDR1 MDHEN and CDR2 SYDVKM.

This clone was observed once. The chain's CDR3 is CASSQEAGGEQYF. Written as DNA, the CDR3 is TGTGCCAGCAGCCAGGAAGCGGGAGGCGAGCAGTACTTC. The gene calls are TRBV16 and TRBJ2-5, with 9 bases fitting TRBD2. Gene TRBJ2-7 matches the end of the DNA better, so the J call may be wrong. This CDR3 has 13 residues. The germline gives CDR1 KGHSY, CDR2 FQNENV.

The rearrangement joins TRBV6-5 to TRBJ2-5; TRBD2 matches 7 bases. Germline CDR1 is MNHEY and CDR2 is SVGAGI. V shed 5 bases and J 3 bases; nucleotides not matched to a gene: 9. This CDR3 contains 15 residues. The CDR3 region is CASSADGTKKETQYF. DNA of the CDR3: TGTGCCAGCAGTGCCGATGGGACTAAAAAAGAGACCCAGTACTTC.

J is TRBJ2-5 and V is TRBV5-1; a possible D gene is TRBD2 (6 bases). This CDR3 is built from 16 residues. Germline loops: CDR1 SGHRS, CDR2 YFSETQ. Trimming stripped 4 bases from V and 0 bases from J, with 16 bases between. Written as DNA, the CDR3 is TGCGCCAGCAGCCTGGCCGGGAGAATATACCAAGAGACCCAGTACTTC. Amino acid sequence: CASSLAGRIYQETQYF. The complete variable domain, with remaining parts taken from reference TRBV5-1 and TRBJ2-5, reads KAGVTQTPRYLIKTRGQQVTLSCSPISGHRSVSWYQQTPGQGLQFLFEYFSETQRNKGNFPGRFSGRQFSNSRSEMNVSTLELGDSALYLCASSLAGRIYQETQYFGPGTRLLVL.

The chain is built from TRBV18 and TRBJ1-4; D call uncertain. Trimming cost V 3 bases and J 5 bases, with 10 bases left between them. Germline V gene data show CDR1 as KGHSH and CDR2 as LQKENI. The CDR3 consists of 14 residues. The CDR3, as DNA: TGTGCCAGCTCACCTACAGTTACCAATGAAAAACTGTTTTTT. It codes for CASSPTVTNEKLFF.

The chain joins TRBV11-2 to TRBJ2-1; D is unclear. The CDR3 extends over 16 amino acids. Germline CDR1 is SGHAT and CDR2 is FQNNGV. Trimming shortened V by 5 bases and J by 3 bases, and 17 bases separated the two germline ends. DNA of the CDR3: TGTGCCAGCAGCCTACAACCCGCAGACTTCTACAATGAGCAGTTCTTC. Translating it yields CASSLQPADFYNEQFF.

J is TRBJ2-1 and V is TRBV13, with D perhaps TRBD2 (5 bases). The germline gives CDR1 PRHDT, CDR2 FYEKMQ (reference sequence). This CDR3 has 13 residues. The V end lost 0 bases, the J end lost 6 bases, and 6 bases lay between the germline ends. CDR3 in DNA: TGTGCCAGCAGCTTAGGGCGGGTCAATGAGCAGTTCTTC. This translates into CASSLGRVNEQFF. The variable domain in full, completed from reference TRBV13 and TRBJ2-1, reads AAGVIQSPRHLIKEKRETATLKCYPIPRHDTVYWYQQGPGQDPQFLISFYEKMQSDKGSIPDRFSAQQFSDYHSELNMSSLELGDSALYFCASSLGRVNEQFFGPGTRLTVL.

This clone has only a few counts. This chain uses TRBV6-4 with TRBJ1-1, with D unclear. V dropped 0 bases and J dropped 5 bases, with 7 bases sitting between them. The CDR3 has 13 amino acids. CDR1 MRHNA and CDR2 SNTAGT come from the germline V gene. In nucleotides, the CDR3 is TGTGCCAGCAGTGACTCGCAGTTGACTGAAGCTTTCTTT. Protein: CASSDSQLTEAFF.

Note on this clone: The identical CDR3 is also encoded by other nucleotide sequences in the sample. V gene TRBV7-3 combines with J gene TRBJ1-1; no clear D. Trimming took off 5 bases at V and 2 bases at J, with 9 bases between the two ends. This CDR3 contains 13 residues. Germline V lookup: CDR1 SGHTA, CDR2 FQGTGA. For the CDR3, the DNA is TGTGCCAGCAGCCTGGAGGGAAACACTGAAGCTTTCTTT. This sequence encodes CASSLEGNTEAFF.